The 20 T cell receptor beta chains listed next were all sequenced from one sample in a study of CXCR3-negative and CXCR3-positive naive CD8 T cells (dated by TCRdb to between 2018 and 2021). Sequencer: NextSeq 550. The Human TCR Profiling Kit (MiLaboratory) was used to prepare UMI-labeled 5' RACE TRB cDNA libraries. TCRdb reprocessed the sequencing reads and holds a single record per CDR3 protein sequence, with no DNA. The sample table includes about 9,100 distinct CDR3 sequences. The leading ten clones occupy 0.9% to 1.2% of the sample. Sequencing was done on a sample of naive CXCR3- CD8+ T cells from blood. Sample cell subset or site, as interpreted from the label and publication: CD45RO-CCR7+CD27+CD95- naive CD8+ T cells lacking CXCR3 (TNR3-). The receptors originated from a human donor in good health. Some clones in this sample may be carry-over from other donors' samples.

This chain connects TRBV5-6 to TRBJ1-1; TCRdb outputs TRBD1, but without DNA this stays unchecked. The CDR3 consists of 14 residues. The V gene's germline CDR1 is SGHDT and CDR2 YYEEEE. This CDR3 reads CASSLSRTVTEAFF. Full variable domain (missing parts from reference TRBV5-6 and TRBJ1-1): DAGVTQSPTHLIKTRGQQVTLRCSPKSGHDTVSWYQQALGQGPQFIFQYYEEEERQRGNFPDRFSGHQFPNYSSELNVNALLLGDSALYLCASSLSRTVTEAFFGQGTRLTVV.

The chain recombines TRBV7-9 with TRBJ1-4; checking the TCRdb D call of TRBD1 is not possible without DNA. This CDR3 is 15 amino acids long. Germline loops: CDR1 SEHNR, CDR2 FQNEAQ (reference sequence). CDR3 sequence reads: CASSFRGSMEQKLFF.

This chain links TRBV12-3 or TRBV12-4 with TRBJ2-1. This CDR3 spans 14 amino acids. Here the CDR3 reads CASSFSDRGNEQFF.

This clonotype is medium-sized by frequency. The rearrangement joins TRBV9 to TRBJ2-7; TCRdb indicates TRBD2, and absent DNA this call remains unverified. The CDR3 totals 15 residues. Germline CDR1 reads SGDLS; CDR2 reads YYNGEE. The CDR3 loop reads CASSFGLAGGGEQYF.

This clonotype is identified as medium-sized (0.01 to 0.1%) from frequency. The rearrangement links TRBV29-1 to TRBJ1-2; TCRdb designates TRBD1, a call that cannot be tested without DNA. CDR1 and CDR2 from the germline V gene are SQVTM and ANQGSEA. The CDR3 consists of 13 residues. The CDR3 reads CSVGGDRAFGYTF. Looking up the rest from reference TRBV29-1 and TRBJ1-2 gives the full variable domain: SAVISQKPSRDICQRGTSLTIQCQVDSQVTMMFWYRQQPGQSLTLIATANQGSEATYESGFVIDKFPISRPNLTFSTLTVSNMSPEDSSIYLCSVGGDRAFGYTFGSGTRLTVV.

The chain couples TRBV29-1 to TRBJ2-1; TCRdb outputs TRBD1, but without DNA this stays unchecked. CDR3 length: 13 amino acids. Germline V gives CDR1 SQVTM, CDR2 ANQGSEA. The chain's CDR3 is CSVRESSYNEQFF.

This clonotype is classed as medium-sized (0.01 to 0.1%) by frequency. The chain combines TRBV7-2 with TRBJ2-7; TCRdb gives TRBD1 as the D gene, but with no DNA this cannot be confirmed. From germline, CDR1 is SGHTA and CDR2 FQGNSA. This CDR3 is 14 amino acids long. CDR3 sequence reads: CASSFRGMPYEQYF. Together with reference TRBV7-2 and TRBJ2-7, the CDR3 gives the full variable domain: GAGVSQSPSNKVTEKGKDVELRCDPISGHTALYWYRQSLGQGLEFLIYFQGNSAPDKSGLPSDRFSAERTGGSVSTLTIQRTQQEDSAVYLCASSFRGMPYEQYFGPGTRLTVT.

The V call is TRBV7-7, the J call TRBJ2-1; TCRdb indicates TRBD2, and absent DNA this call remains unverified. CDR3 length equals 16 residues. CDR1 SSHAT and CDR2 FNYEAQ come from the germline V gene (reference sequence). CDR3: CASSLHRGLGHNEQFF. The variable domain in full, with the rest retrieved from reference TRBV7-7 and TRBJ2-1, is GAGVSQSPRYKVTKRGQDVTLRCDPISSHATLYWYQQALGQGPEFLTYFNYEAQPDKSGLPSDRFSAERPEGSISTLTIQRTEQRDSAMYRCASSLHRGLGHNEQFFGPGTRLTVL.

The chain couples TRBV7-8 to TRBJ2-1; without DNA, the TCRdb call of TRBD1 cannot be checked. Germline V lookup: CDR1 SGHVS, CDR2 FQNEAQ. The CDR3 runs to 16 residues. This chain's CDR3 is CASSLPGQGVWDEQFF.

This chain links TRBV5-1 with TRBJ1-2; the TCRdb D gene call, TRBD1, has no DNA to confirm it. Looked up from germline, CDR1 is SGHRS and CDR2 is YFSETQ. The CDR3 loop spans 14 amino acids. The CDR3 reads CASSPGTESYGYTF.

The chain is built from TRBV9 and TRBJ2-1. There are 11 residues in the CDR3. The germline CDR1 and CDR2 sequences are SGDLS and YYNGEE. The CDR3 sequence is CASSVAVEQFF.

The CDR3 protein is CSAFPGGSGTGELFF. The chain uses TRBV20-1 and TRBJ2-2; the TCRdb call, TRBD2, lacks DNA for checking. CDR1 is DFQATT and CDR2 is SNEGSKA in the germline V gene (reference sequence). The CDR3 extends over 15 amino acids.

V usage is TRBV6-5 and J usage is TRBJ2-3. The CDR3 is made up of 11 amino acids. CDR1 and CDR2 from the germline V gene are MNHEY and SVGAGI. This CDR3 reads CASSVGDTQYF.

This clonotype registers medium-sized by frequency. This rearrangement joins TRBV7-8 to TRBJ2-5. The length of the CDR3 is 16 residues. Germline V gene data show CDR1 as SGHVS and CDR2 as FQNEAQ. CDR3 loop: CASSDGPRSSTETQYF.

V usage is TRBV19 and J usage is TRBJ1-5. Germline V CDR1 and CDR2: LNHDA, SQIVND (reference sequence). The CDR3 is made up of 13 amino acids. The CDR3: CASSWGANQPQHF.

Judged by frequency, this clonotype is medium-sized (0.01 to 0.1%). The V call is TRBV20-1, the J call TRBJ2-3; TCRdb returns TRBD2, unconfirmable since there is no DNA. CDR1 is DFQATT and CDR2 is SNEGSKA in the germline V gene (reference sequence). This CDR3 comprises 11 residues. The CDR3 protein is CSARGLDTQYF.

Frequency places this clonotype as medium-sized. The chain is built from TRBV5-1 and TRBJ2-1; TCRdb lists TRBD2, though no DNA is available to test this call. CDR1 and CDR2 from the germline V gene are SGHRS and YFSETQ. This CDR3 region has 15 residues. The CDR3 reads CASSFAAGAYNEQFF. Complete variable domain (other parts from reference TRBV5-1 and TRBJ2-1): KAGVTQTPRYLIKTRGQQVTLSCSPISGHRSVSWYQQTPGQGLQFLFEYFSETQRNKGNFPGRFSGRQFSNSRSEMNVSTLELGDSALYLCASSFAAGAYNEQFFGPGTRLTVL.

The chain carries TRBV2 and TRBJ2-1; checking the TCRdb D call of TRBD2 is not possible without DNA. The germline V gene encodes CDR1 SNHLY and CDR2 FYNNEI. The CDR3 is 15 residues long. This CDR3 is CASSSLAGGPGEQFF.

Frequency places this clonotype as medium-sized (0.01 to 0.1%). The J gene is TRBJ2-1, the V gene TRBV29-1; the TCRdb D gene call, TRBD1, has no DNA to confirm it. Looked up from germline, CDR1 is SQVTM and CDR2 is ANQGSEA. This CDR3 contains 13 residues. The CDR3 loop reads CSVVPGNGNEQFF.

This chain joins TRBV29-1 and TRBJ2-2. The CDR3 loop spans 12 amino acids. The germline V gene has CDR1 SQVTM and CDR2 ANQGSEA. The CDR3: CSVGVNTGELFF.